The present entry profiles one TCR beta chain with its context. These data belong to a study of cytomegalovirus exposure and HLA in healthy donors. Researchers ran the PCR with 60 Vbeta and 13 Jbeta primers. This table comes from immunoSEQ multiplex PCR, and its TCRdb copy is limited to in-frame clones, with some not included. The table shows some 150,000 clones, with around 80% occurring only once. The trim removed 5 bases at V and 2 bases at J, leaving 9 bases unmatched. Germline CDR1 LNHDA, CDR2 SQIVND (reference sequence). The CDR3 contains 15 residues. The rearrangement uses TRBV19 and TRBJ2-7; 7 nucleotides line up with TRBD1. The sample comprised PBMCs. This receptor was identified in a man aged 35 to 55 in good health and CMV-seronegative. CDR3 in DNA: TGTGCCAGTAGTTACGCGACAGGGCTTACCTACGAGCAGTACTTC. Translation: CASSYATGLTYEQYF.